The sequence of this TCR beta chain was determined in a study of Ad26.COV2.S vaccination and SARS-CoV-2 variants. Study context: Within the COV1001 Ad26.COV2.S trial arm, the donor was enrolled. Once, or twice with 56 days between doses, Ad26.COV2.S was given intramuscularly. Study findings and constraints: Vaccine recipients posted higher spike-specific TCR breadth than their placebo counterparts. Placebo and vaccine recipients had non-spike TCR breadth that was similar.

V trimming: 0 bases; J trimming: 9 bases; junction bases outside the gene matches: 8. In germline, CDR1 is SGHRS, CDR2 YFSETQ. The CDR3 runs to 15 residues. For this clone: As yet, its antigen is unknown.

Here immunoSEQ multiplex PCR was the method, and the copy in TCRdb shows in-frame clones only, minus some. The table has some 410,000 clones, 92% seen once. Treatment specified: around 19 received Ad26.COV2.S at low or high dose, single or two shots; about 5 received placebo; per-sample allocation not given. Samples were taken on day 63 after the first vaccine or placebo injection. Material: peripheral blood, obtained in a trial of Ad26.COV2.S vaccine versus placebo. The TCR sequence derives from a person aged 18-65 years who received the Ad26.COV2.S COVID-19 vaccine or a placebo. This rearrangement joins TRBV5-1 to TRBJ2-5; 10 bases are a match to TRBD2. The CDR3: CASSLESGGAYPQYF. In nucleotides, the CDR3 is TGCGCCAGCAGCTTGGAAAGCGGGGGGGCTTACCCCCAGTACTTC. Filled out from reference TRBV5-1 and TRBJ2-5, the complete variable domain reads KAGVTQTPRYLIKTRGQQVTLSCSPISGHRSVSWYQQTPGQGLQFLFEYFSETQRNKGNFPGRFSGRQFSNSRSEMNVSTLELGDSALYLCASSLESGGAYPQYFGPGTRLLVL.